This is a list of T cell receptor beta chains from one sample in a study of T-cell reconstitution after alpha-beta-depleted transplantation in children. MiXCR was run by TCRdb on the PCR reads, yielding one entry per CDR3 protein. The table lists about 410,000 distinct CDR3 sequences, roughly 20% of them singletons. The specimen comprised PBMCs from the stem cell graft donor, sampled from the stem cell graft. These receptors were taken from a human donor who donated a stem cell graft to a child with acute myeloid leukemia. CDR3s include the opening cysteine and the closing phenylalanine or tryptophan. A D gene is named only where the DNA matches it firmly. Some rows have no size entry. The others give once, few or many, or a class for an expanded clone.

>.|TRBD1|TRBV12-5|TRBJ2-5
TGTGCTAGTGGGATCGGGACAGACCAAGAGACCCAGTACTTC
CASGIGTDQETQYF
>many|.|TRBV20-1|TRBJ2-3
TGCAGTGCCCCACCCCATACGCAGTATTTT
CSAPPHTQYF
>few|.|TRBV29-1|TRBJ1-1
TGCAGCGTTGAAAAGTACGCGGCGGACACTGAAGCTTTCTTT
CSVEKYAADTEAFF
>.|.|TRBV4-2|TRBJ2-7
TGTGCCAGCAGCCAAGAAGGGGGAATACCTTACGAGCAGTACTTC
CASSQEGGIPYEQYF
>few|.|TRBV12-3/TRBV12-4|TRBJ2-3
TGTGCCAGCAGCTACGGGTCCCCAGATACGCAGTATTTT
CASSYGSPDTQYF
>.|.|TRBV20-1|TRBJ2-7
TGCAGTGTCAGCTCAGGGCGGGACTACGAGCAGTACTTC
CSVSSGRDYEQYF
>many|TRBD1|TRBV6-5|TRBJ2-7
TGTGCCAGCCGGGACAGGGCTAGCGAGCAGTACTTC
CASRDRASEQYF
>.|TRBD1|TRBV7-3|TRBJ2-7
TGTGCCAGCAGCTTAGAAGGGGACAGGGCTTACGAGCAGTACTTC
CASSLEGDRAYEQYF
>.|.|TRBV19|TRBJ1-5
TGTGCCAGTATTCACCAGAATGGGCCCCAGCATTTT
CASIHQNGPQHF
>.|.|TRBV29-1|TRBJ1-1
TGCAGCGTACGCTACGACAGGATGAACACTGAAGCTTTCTTT
CSVRYDRMNTEAFF
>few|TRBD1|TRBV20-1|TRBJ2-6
TGCAGTGCTAGAGAGCAGGGGGCTTCAGGGGCCAACGTCCTGACTTTC
CSAREQGASGANVLTF
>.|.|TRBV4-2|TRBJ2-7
TGTGCCAGCAGCCAAATGGCCGAAACCTACGAGCAGTACTTC
CASSQMAETYEQYF
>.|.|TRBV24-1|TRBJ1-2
TGTGCCACCGGTGAACGTCCCTCCTATGGCTACACCTTC
CATGERPSYGYTF
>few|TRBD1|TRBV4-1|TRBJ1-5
TGCGCCAGCAGCCAAGAATGGACAGGCGAGGGTCAGCCCCAGCATTTT
CASSQEWTGEGQPQHF
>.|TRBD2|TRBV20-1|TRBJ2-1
TGCAGTTATCAAGCTAGCGGGGGGGAGTACTCTCACAATGAGCAGTTCTTC
CSYQASGGEYSHNEQFF
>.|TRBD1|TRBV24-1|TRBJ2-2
TGTGCCACCAGTGCCTGGACAGGGAACACCGGGGAGCTGTTTTTT
CATSAWTGNTGELFF
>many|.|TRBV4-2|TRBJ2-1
TGTGCCAGCAGCCCCAATGGTGGGGGAGAGATCTCCTACAATGAGCAGTTCTTC
CASSPNGGGEISYNEQFF
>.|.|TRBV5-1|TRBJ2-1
TGCGCCAGCAGCTTGGGGCAATTAGACCCTAATGAGCAGTTCTTC
CASSLGQLDPNEQFF
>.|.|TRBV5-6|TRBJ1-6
TGTGCCAGCAGCTTGGAGTCAGATTCACCCCTCCACTTT
CASSLESDSPLHF
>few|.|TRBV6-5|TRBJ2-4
TGTGCCAGCAGTTACTCGATTAGCACCCAAAACATTCAGTACTTC
CASSYSISTQNIQYF